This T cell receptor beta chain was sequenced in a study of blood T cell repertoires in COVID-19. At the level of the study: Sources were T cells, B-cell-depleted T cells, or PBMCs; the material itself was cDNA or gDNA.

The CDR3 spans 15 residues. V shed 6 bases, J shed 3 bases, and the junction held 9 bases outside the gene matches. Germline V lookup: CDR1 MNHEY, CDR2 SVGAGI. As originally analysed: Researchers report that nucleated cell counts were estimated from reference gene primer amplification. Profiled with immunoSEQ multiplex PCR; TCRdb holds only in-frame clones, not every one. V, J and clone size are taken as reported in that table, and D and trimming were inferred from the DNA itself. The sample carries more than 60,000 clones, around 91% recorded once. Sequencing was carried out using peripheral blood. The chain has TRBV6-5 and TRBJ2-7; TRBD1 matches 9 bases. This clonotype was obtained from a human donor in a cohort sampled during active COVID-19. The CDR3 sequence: CASRLAGTGFYEQYF. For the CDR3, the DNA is TGTGCCAGCAGATTGGCCGGGACAGGGTTCTACGAGCAGTACTTC.